The 20 T cell receptor beta chains reported below all come from one sample, sequenced in a study of beta chain features in type 1 diabetes. Every isolated RNA sample was fully reverse transcribed, so sequencing captured expressed TCRB transcripts. Assay: immunoSEQ multiplex PCR; the TCRdb copy retains only in-frame clones and omits some. The sample shows about 360,000 clones, roughly an eighth of them seen only once. What was sequenced was naive CD4+ T cells from blood. All receptors come from a man between 18 and 35 years old in good health.

The rearrangement links TRBV6-5 to TRBJ1-1; D ambiguous. CDR3 size: 13 residues. The germline gives CDR1 MNHEY, CDR2 SVGAGI. The V end lost 5 bases, the J end lost 3 bases, and 10 bases lay between the germline ends. The CDR3 DNA sequence: TGTGCCAGCAGTCGGGGTCGGGACACTGAAGCTTTCTTT. Encoded protein: CASSRGRDTEAFF.

This clone showed up just a few times. The genes are TRBV5-1 and TRBJ2-2, with D tentatively TRBD2 (5 bases). The CDR3 length is 14 residues. CDR1 and CDR2 from the germline V gene are SGHRS and YFSETQ. V was shortened by 4 bases and J by 4 bases, with 11 bases between the two germline ends. CDR3 sequence reads: CASSVGEITGELFF. In DNA form, the CDR3 reads TGCGCCAGCAGCGTCGGGGAGATCACCGGGGAGCTGTTTTTT.

The chain couples TRBV28 to TRBJ2-5, with D maybe TRBD2 (6 bases). CDR1 MDHEN and CDR2 SYDVKM come from the germline V gene. Trimming took off 4 bases at V and 4 bases at J, with 16 bases between the two ends. This CDR3 is built from 15 residues. The CDR3, as DNA: TGTGCCAGCAGTTCGCCGGGACGGAGGGGAGAGACCCAGTACTTC. Residues: CASSSPGRRGETQYF. Using reference TRBV28 and TRBJ2-5 for the parts outside the CDR3, the full variable domain is DVKVTQSSRYLVKRTGEKVFLECVQDMDHENMFWYRQDPGLGLRLIYFSYDVKMKEKGDIPEGYSVSREKKERFSLILESASTNQTSMYLCASSSPGRRGETQYFGPGTRLLVL.

Only a few counts were recorded for this clone. This chain joins TRBV7-6 and TRBJ2-5, with D hard to call. Germline V gives CDR1 SGHVS, CDR2 FNYEAQ. V was trimmed by 2 bases and J by 3 bases, leaving 13 bases between them. The CDR3 length is 15 residues. The CDR3 region is CASSLSLKPKETQYF. Here the CDR3 DNA reads TGTGCCAGCAGCTTAAGTCTCAAGCCTAAAGAGACCCAGTACTTC. Filled out from reference TRBV7-6 and TRBJ2-5, the complete variable domain reads GAGVSQSPRYKVTKRGQDVALRCDPISGHVSLYWYRQALGQGPEFLTYFNYEAQQDKSGLPNDRFSAERPEGSISTLTIQRTEQRDSAMYRCASSLSLKPKETQYFGPGTRLLVL.

The rearrangement uses TRBV30 and TRBJ1-4, with D perhaps matching TRBD1 (5 bases). Germline CDR1 reads GTSNPN; CDR2 reads SVGIG (reference sequence). The CDR3 is made up of 13 amino acids. Trimming left V 3 bases short and J 3 bases short, with 8 bases between. The CDR3 spells CAWSGGPNEKLFF. The CDR3 DNA reads as TGTGCCTGGAGCGGGGGTCCTAATGAAAAACTGTTTTTT.

The table lists this clone with a few counts. The gene calls are TRBV5-4 and TRBJ2-1, with 8 bases lining up with TRBD2. Germline-derived CDR1 and CDR2 are SGHNT and YYREEE (reference sequence). CDR3 size: 15 residues. After removal of 1 base from V and 4 bases from J, the junction contained 4 bases not matched to a gene. The CDR3 DNA sequence: TGTGCCAGCAGCTTGCCGAGCGGGAGTTACAATGAGCAGTTCTTC. Translated: CASSLPSGSYNEQFF.

The chain carries TRBV30 and TRBJ2-2, with TRBD1 identical over 8 bases. Germline V gene data show CDR1 as GTSNPN and CDR2 as SVGIG (reference sequence). Losses at the gene ends were 2 bases for V and 4 bases for J; bases not matched to a gene: 3. The CDR3 loop spans 14 amino acids. Here the CDR3 reads CAWSKQGVTGELFF. CDR3 nucleotide sequence: TGTGCCTGGAGTAAACAGGGGGTCACCGGGGAGCTGTTTTTT.

The V and J genes are TRBV7-2 and TRBJ2-1; D is possibly TRBD1 (5 bases). This CDR3 contains 12 residues. V lost 5 bases and J lost 8, with 10 bases in between. Germline V lookup: CDR1 SGHTA, CDR2 FQGNSA. This CDR3 reads CTSSLKTDEQFF. For the CDR3, the DNA is TGTACCAGCAGCCTCAAGACAGATGAGCAGTTCTTC.

In its sample, this clone was seen a few times. V usage is TRBV27 and J usage is TRBJ2-7, with TRBD2 identical over 8 bases. Germline V CDR1 and CDR2: MNHEY, SMNVEV (reference sequence). V lost 5 bases to trimming and J lost 5 bases; unmatched junction nucleotides: 8. The CDR3 is 14 residues long. The CDR3 coding sequence is TGTGCCAGCAGTCTGAGCGGGAGTATTAACGAGCAGTACTTC. Translating it yields CASSLSGSINEQYF.

A note on this clone: Other DNA sequences of this sample code for an identical CDR3. V and J are TRBV30 and TRBJ1-5, with TRBD1 matching 8 bases. The J segment lost 6 bases and the V segment lost 2 bases, leaving 3 bases of the junction unmatched. This CDR3 comprises 13 residues. The germline gives CDR1 GTSNPN, CDR2 SVGIG (reference sequence). CDR3 DNA sequence: TGTGCCTGGAGTACGGACAGGGCTCAGCCCCAGCATTTT. Translation: CAWSTDRAQPQHF.

In this sample, this clone turned up a few times. V and J are TRBV30 and TRBJ2-1, with D perhaps TRBD1 (5 bases). The CDR3 contains 16 residues. Germline V gives CDR1 GTSNPN, CDR2 SVGIG (reference sequence). V was pared by 0 bases and J by 2 bases, with 14 bases between. The CDR3 nucleotides are TGTGCCTGGAGTGTGACCTTCGGACAAACCTACAATGAGCAGTTCTTC. Translated: CAWSVTFGQTYNEQFF.

This clone was seen only a few times. This sequence joins TRBV6-6 and TRBJ1-2; 7 positions match TRBD1. Trimming cost V 4 bases and J 1 base; bases outside gene matches: 9. The CDR3 length is 16 residues. Germline-derived CDR1 and CDR2 are MNHNY and SVGAGI (reference sequence). CDR3 loop: CASSSSRDSNNYGYTF. The CDR3 nucleotides are TGTGCCAGCAGTTCTTCACGGGACAGCAATAACTATGGCTACACCTTC.

The chain couples TRBV30 to TRBJ1-5, with D unclear. This CDR3 has 14 residues. Germline CDR1 and CDR2: GTSNPN and SVGIG (reference sequence). V was clipped by 3 bases and J by 4 bases, with 13 bases between them. The CDR3 sequence is CAWRSGGSNQPQHF. CDR3 in DNA: TGTGCCTGGAGGTCAGGAGGCTCTAATCAGCCCCAGCATTTT.

This clone was detected ten times or more. The rearrangement joins TRBV29-1 to TRBJ2-7, with a weak D call TRBD1 (5 bases). This CDR3 has 11 residues. V shed 7 bases and J shed 4 bases, with 11 bases lying between them. Looked up from germline, CDR1 is SQVTM and CDR2 is ANQGSEA. CDR3 residues: CSGGLGYEQYF. CDR3 nucleotides: TGCAGCGGGGGCCTGGGATACGAGCAGTACTTC.

This clone was counted between two and nine times. The chain is built from TRBV7-9 and TRBJ1-5, with D perhaps matching TRBD1 (6 bases). The CDR3 runs 14 residues. V was trimmed by 0 bases and J by 4 bases, leaving 7 bases between them. CDR1 is SEHNR, CDR2 FQNEAQ, per germline (reference sequence). The CDR3 DNA is TGTGCCAGCAGCTTAGCGAGGGGGAATCAGCCCCAGCATTTT. It encodes CASSLARGNQPQHF.

This chain connects TRBV5-1 to TRBJ2-7, with 10 positions matching TRBD1. The CDR3 covers 13 residues. The germline gives CDR1 SGHRS, CDR2 YFSETQ. The junction had 3 bases not matched to a gene; V was cut back by 4 bases and J by 5 bases. Here the CDR3 DNA reads TGCGCCAGCAGCGTGACAGGGGGCCACGAGCAGTACTTC. Its protein is CASSVTGGHEQYF.

This clone was seen only a few times. This chain links TRBV6-6 with TRBJ1-6; 8 bases agree with TRBD1. Losses at the gene ends were 0 bases for V and 8 bases for J; bases not matched to a gene: 6. Germline values: CDR1 MNHNY, CDR2 SVGAGI (reference sequence). There are 16 residues in the CDR3. CDR3 residues: CASSYSRQGSDSPLHF. CDR3 nucleotide sequence: TGTGCCAGCAGTTACTCTCGACAGGGGTCGGATTCACCCCTCCACTTT.

This clone was observed a handful of times. This sequence joins TRBV10-3 and TRBJ2-7; 7 positions agree with TRBD2. Trimming at V came to 5 bases and at J to 3 bases, leaving 7 bases not matched to a gene. Germline CDR1 ENHRY, CDR2 SYGVKD. CDR3 size: 14 residues. The CDR3 loop reads CAISPQGGDYEQYF. In nucleotides, the CDR3 is TGTGCCATCAGTCCTCAGGGAGGGGACTACGAGCAGTACTTC.

The CDR3 loop is CASSARDRRSEKLFF. DNA of the CDR3: TGCGCCAGCAGCGCCCGGGACAGGAGGAGTGAAAAACTGTTTTTT. V is TRBV5-1 and J is TRBJ1-4; 8 bases line up with TRBD1. Per the germline V gene, CDR1 is SGHRS and CDR2 is YFSETQ. V dropped 4 bases and J dropped 7; count of bases not matched to a gene: 9. The CDR3 loop spans 15 amino acids.

The chain recombines TRBV15 with TRBJ2-7, with 10 positions matching TRBD1. The junction had 1 base not matched to a gene; V was cut back by 3 bases and J by 5 bases. Germline V gene lookup returns CDR1 LNHNV and CDR2 YYDKDF (reference sequence). The CDR3 contains 13 residues. CDR3 protein: CATSRDRGDEQYF. DNA for the CDR3: TGTGCCACCAGCAGGGACAGGGGGGACGAGCAGTACTTC.